One TCR beta chain is described in this entry. The data were taken from a study of shared clonotypes between healthy human individuals. This CDR3 is built from 16 residues. Trimming removed 2 bases from V and 5 bases from J, with 18 bases in between. In germline, CDR1 is MDHEN, CDR2 SYDVKM. Tens of millions of PBMCs served as the genomic DNA source for unsorted samples. This table comes from immunoSEQ multiplex PCR, and its TCRdb copy is limited to in-frame clones, with some not included. Seen here are about 510,000 clones, roughly 85% observed once, and the top ten hold about an eighth. The sequencing sample was made of PBMCs. The V gene is TRBV28, the J gene TRBJ1-2, with a possible D match to TRBD1 (6 bases). This TCR derives from a woman between 40 and 50 years old in good health. Some clones in this sample may be carry-over from other donors' samples. This CDR3 is CASSLKQEGGVYGYTF. The DNA for the CDR3 is TGTGCCAGCAGTTTAAAACAGGAAGGGGGGGTATATGGCTACACCTTC.